These 27 T cell receptor beta chains were all obtained from the same sample, sequenced in a study of T cells in Graves' hyperthyroidism and ophthalmopathy. RNA transcripts yielded amplified TCR beta CDR3 regions. The TCR CDR3 first-round RT-PCR relied on the HTBI primer set. MiXCR was run by TCRdb on the multiplex PCR reads, yielding one entry per CDR3 protein. The sample has hundreds of thousands of distinct CDR3 sequences, over 12% seen once. Sequencing used blood. The receptors originated from a woman between 35 and 50 years old with Graves' ophthalmopathy.

The rearrangement joins TRBV7-2 to TRBJ1-1; 8 bases map to TRBD1. The V segment lost 5 bases and the J segment 8 bases; nucleotides outside the gene matches: 7. CDR1 SGHTA and CDR2 FQGNSA come from the germline V gene. The CDR3 is 13 residues long. In nucleotides, the CDR3 is TGTGCCAGCAGCCCGGGACAGGTTGGGGAAGCTTTCTTT. Translated, it gives CASSPGQVGEAFF.

This clonotype was seen repeatedly, ten times or more. The chain carries TRBV15 and TRBJ1-1; D is uncertain. The CDR3 covers 14 residues. V was clipped by 3 bases and J by 0 bases, with 8 bases between them. In germline, CDR1 is LNHNV, CDR2 YYDKDF (reference sequence). The CDR3 DNA sequence: TGTGCCACCAGCAGTGCAGATATGAACACTGAAGCTTTCTTT. It encodes CATSSADMNTEAFF.

This clonotype was seen only a few times. The J gene is TRBJ2-2, the V gene TRBV29-1, with D uncertain. The ends were cut back, 3 bases at V and 8 bases at J, with 10 bases in the middle. Germline values: CDR1 SQVTM, CDR2 ANQGSEA. CDR3 length: 12 amino acids. CDR3: CSVEENSGELFF. The CDR3 nucleotides read TGCAGCGTTGAGGAAAACTCGGGGGAGCTGTTTTTT.

The table lists this clonotype with many counts. V and J are TRBV2 and TRBJ2-7; D might be TRBD1 or TRBD2, each matching 5 bases. CDR3 length equals 14 residues. V gave up 3 bases and J gave up 2 bases, with 11 bases separating them. Germline V gene sequence: CDR1 SNHLY, CDR2 FYNNEI. The CDR3 spells CASSDGADPYEQYF. As DNA, the CDR3 is TGTGCCAGCAGTGACGGGGCGGATCCCTACGAGCAGTACTTC.

This clonotype was counted at least ten times. The chain has TRBV6-1 and TRBJ2-2; possibly TRBD1 for D (5 bases). With 6 bases removed from V and 0 bases from J, the gap between germline ends came to 11 bases. The CDR3 sequence is 15 residues long. From germline, CDR1 is MNHNS and CDR2 SASEGT. The CDR3 spells CASSKTVANTGELFF. CDR3 DNA: TGTGCCAGCAGCAAGACAGTGGCGAACACCGGGGAGCTGTTTTTT.

This clonotype has ten or more counts. This chain joins TRBV7-2 and TRBJ2-1; weak D call: TRBD1 (6 bases). This CDR3 region has 15 residues. The germline gives CDR1 SGHTA, CDR2 FQGNSA. V lost 8 bases, J lost 8 bases, and 22 bases lay in between. The CDR3 coding sequence is TGTGCCAGCGCCTTCGGGCAGGGGAGTTTCGATGAGCAGTTCTTC. It encodes CASAFGQGSFDEQFF.

This clonotype was seen at least ten times. The gene calls are TRBV2 and TRBJ2-5; tentative D call: TRBD2 (6 bases). The CDR3 length is 15 residues. CDR1 is SNHLY, CDR2 FYNNEI, per germline. V lost 6 bases and J 1 base, leaving 15 bases between the germline ends. Written as DNA, the CDR3 is TGTGCCAGCAGCGGAGGGAGTACCATCCAAGAGACCCAGTACTTC. This translates into CASSGGSTIQETQYF.

This sequence joins TRBV6-2 or TRBV6-3 and TRBJ2-1, with 13 bases matching TRBD2. CDR3 length equals 20 residues. Germline lookup yields CDR1 MNHEY and CDR2 SVGEGT. V lost 5 bases, J lost 4 bases, and 17 bases stayed unmatched. The CDR3 region has the DNA TGTGCCAGCAGTACCCGTAGACTAGCGGGAGGAGGACCCAGGTACAATGAGCAGTTCTTC. It yields the protein CASSTRRLAGGGPRYNEQFF.

This clonotype was seen many times. The chain carries TRBV6-5 and TRBJ2-2, with a tentative D call TRBD2 (6 bases). The CDR3 length is 16 residues. V was shortened by 0 bases and J by 5 bases, with 13 bases between the two germline ends. Germline CDR1 reads MNHEY; CDR2 reads SVGAGI. CDR3: CASSYSGTPRTGELFF. Written as DNA, the CDR3 is TGTGCCAGCAGTTACTCCGGGACTCCCAGGACCGGGGAGCTGTTTTTT.

CDR3 in DNA: TGTGCCAGCACGGCCCACGAGACCCAGTACTTC. It yields the protein CASTAHETQYF. The rearrangement uses TRBV12-3 or TRBV12-4 and TRBJ2-5; no clear D. The CDR3 length is 11 residues. V was shortened by 7 bases and J by 5 bases, with 8 bases between the two germline ends.

V usage is TRBV7-8 and J usage is TRBJ1-5; unclear D gene. Germline CDR1 is SGHVS and CDR2 is FQNEAQ. The CDR3 extends over 15 amino acids. V lost 1 base to trimming and J lost 3 bases, with 10 bases between them. In nucleotides, the CDR3 is TGTGCCAGCAGCTTAGGGTGGGTGATCAATCAGCCCCAGCATTTT. Translating gives CASSLGWVINQPQHF.

The chain uses TRBV7-9 and TRBJ1-1; D gene ambiguous. The germline V gene encodes CDR1 SEHNR and CDR2 FQNEAQ (reference sequence). With 5 bases removed from V and 0 bases from J, the gap between germline ends came to 10 bases. The CDR3 extends over 14 amino acids. In nucleotides, the CDR3 is TGTGCCAGCAGCCAAGACACGCTGAACACTGAAGCTTTCTTT. Translated: CASSQDTLNTEAFF.

This clonotype has at least ten counts. The chain employs TRBV19 and TRBJ2-7; unclear D gene. CDR1 is LNHDA and CDR2 is SQIVND in the germline V gene (reference sequence). V lost 1 base and J 3 bases, leaving 10 bases between the germline ends. The CDR3 length is 14 residues. CDR3 sequence reads: CASSIGGSIYEQYF. CDR3 nucleotide sequence: TGTGCCAGTAGTATAGGTGGGTCCATCTACGAGCAGTACTTC. Full variable domain (missing parts from reference TRBV19 and TRBJ2-7): DGGITQSPKYLFRKEGQNVTLSCEQNLNHDAMYWYRQDPGQGLRLIYYSQIVNDFQKGDIAEGYSVSREKKESFPLTVTSAQKNPTAFYLCASSIGGSIYEQYFGPGTRLTVT.

This clonotype was recorded many times. V gene TRBV12-3 or TRBV12-4 combines with J gene TRBJ1-1, with D perhaps TRBD1 (5 bases). The CDR3 totals 14 residues. Trimming shortened V by 5 bases and J by 1 base, and 11 bases separated the two germline ends. The CDR3 bases are TGTGCCAGCAGTATTCCGGGGGGGAACACTGAAGCTTTCTTT. This translates into CASSIPGGNTEAFF.

Comments on this clonotype: Being one base from a much bigger clone, this may be a read error. The chain links TRBV11-1 to TRBJ2-5; 8 nucleotides align to TRBD1. Unmatched junction bases numbered 7, after V lost 5 bases and J lost 5 bases. The CDR3 totals 14 residues. Per the germline V gene, CDR1 is SGHAT and CDR2 is FQDESV (reference sequence). In DNA, the CDR3 is TGTGCCAGCAGCCAAGACAGGGGATTGGAGACCCAGTACTTC. Its protein product is CASSQDRGLETQYF.

V and J are TRBV18 and TRBJ2-7; possibly TRBD1 for D (6 bases). The germline V gene encodes CDR1 KGHSH and CDR2 LQKENI. CDR3 length: 16 amino acids. With 1 base removed from V and 6 bases from J, the gap between germline ends came to 19 bases. CDR3 loop: CASSPQGVEIEGEQYF. CDR3 sequence (DNA): TGTGCCAGCTCACCACAGGGGGTAGAAATAGAAGGCGAGCAGTACTTC.

The chain uses TRBV3-1 and TRBJ2-2; D unresolved. Germline V CDR1 and CDR2: LGHDT, YNNKEL (reference sequence). The CDR3 extends over 14 amino acids. V lost 5 bases and J 0 bases, leaving 7 bases between the germline ends. Here the CDR3 reads CASSASANTGELFF. The CDR3 DNA follows: TGTGCCAGCAGCGCATCCGCGAACACCGGGGAGCTGTTTTTT.

This clonotype has a handful of counts. The chain combines TRBV28 with TRBJ2-5, with D perhaps TRBD1 or TRBD2 (6 bases each). The CDR3 spans 13 residues. Germline CDR1 is MDHEN and CDR2 is SYDVKM. V was cut by 8 bases and J by 1 base, with 11 bases left in between. CDR3 loop: CASFRGVQETQYF. The CDR3 nucleotides read TGTGCCAGCTTTAGGGGGGTCCAAGAGACCCAGTACTTC.

V and J are TRBV5-1 and TRBJ2-7, with TRBD2 as a possible D gene (5 bases). This CDR3 is built from 15 residues. CDR1 SGHRS and CDR2 YFSETQ come from the germline V gene. V dropped 0 bases and J dropped 1 base, with 11 bases sitting between them. The CDR3: CASSLVGGPSYEQYF. In nucleotides, the CDR3 is TGCGCCAGCAGCTTGGTTGGCGGGCCTTCCTACGAGCAGTACTTC.

In this sample, this clonotype turned up a few times. The chain couples TRBV7-9 to TRBJ1-3, with D unresolved. The CDR3 totals 15 residues. Trimming took off 5 bases at V and 1 base at J, with 12 bases between the two ends. Germline CDR1 reads SEHNR; CDR2 reads FQNEAQ (reference sequence). CDR3: CASSPGPLSGNTIYF. For the CDR3, the DNA is TGTGCCAGCAGCCCCGGACCTCTTTCTGGAAACACCATATATTTT.

This clonotype was found a few times. This chain links TRBV3-1 with TRBJ2-1; 9 bases agree with TRBD2. Unmatched junction bases numbered 10, after V lost 4 bases and J lost 6 bases. The CDR3 length is 16 residues. Germline CDR1 reads LGHDT; CDR2 reads YNNKEL (reference sequence). CDR3 region: CASSRGGRAKANEQFF. CDR3 nucleotide sequence: TGTGCCAGCAGCCGGGGCGGGAGGGCGAAGGCCAATGAGCAGTTCTTC.

The chain couples TRBV18 to TRBJ2-7, with 10 bases fitting TRBD1. V trimming: 3 bases; J trimming: 6 bases; junction bases outside the gene matches: 5. CDR3 length: 14 amino acids. Per the germline V gene, CDR1 is KGHSH and CDR2 is LQKENI. CDR3: CASSPGTGVSEQYF. In DNA, the CDR3 is TGTGCCAGCTCACCCGGGACAGGGGTGTCCGAGCAGTACTTC.

This clonotype was found many times. The V gene is TRBV30, the J gene TRBJ2-7; D is uncertain. The CDR3 covers 11 residues. Looked up from germline, CDR1 is GTSNPN and CDR2 is SVGIG (reference sequence). Trimming took 1 base from V and 4 from J, leaving 5 bases between them. The CDR3 region is CAWSAQYEQYF. The CDR3 nucleotides are TGTGCCTGGAGTGCCCAGTACGAGCAGTACTTC.

This clonotype was counted only a few times. The rearrangement uses TRBV7-3 and TRBJ1-5; 7 bases align to TRBD1. J lost 0 bases, V lost 5 bases, and 10 bases had no gene match. Germline loops: CDR1 SGHTA, CDR2 FQGTGA. The CDR3 consists of 17 residues. CDR3 DNA sequence: TGTGCCAGCAGCACCCGGGACAGAGAACCTAGCAATCAGCCCCAGCATTTT. This gives the protein CASSTRDREPSNQPQHF.

This clonotype was recorded a few times. The rearrangement joins TRBV7-8 to TRBJ2-5; D is uncertain. The CDR3 loop spans 15 amino acids. CDR1 and CDR2 (germline): SGHVS, FQNEAQ. The V and J ends lost 3 bases and 0 bases respectively, with 11 bases between them. CDR3 sequence (DNA): TGTGCCAGCAGCTTGGGATATTGGTACCAAGAGACCCAGTACTTC. Encoded protein: CASSLGYWYQETQYF. Filled out from reference TRBV7-8 and TRBJ2-5, the complete variable domain reads GAGVSQSPRYKVAKRGQDVALRCDPISGHVSLFWYQQALGQGPEFLTYFQNEAQLDKSGLPSDRFFAERPEGSVSTLKIQRTQQEDSAVYLCASSLGYWYQETQYFGPGTRLLVL.

This clonotype was counted at least ten times. V is TRBV12-5 and J is TRBJ2-2; D is unclear. Germline V gene lookup returns CDR1 LGHNT and CDR2 FRNRAP. The CDR3 contains 16 residues. Trimming stripped 8 bases from V and 5 bases from J, with 21 bases between. DNA for the CDR3: TGTGCTAGTCCCTTCTTACGGGTGGGGTTAACCGGGGAGCTGTTTTTT. Its protein is CASPFLRVGLTGELFF.

The table lists this clonotype with a few counts. The chain has TRBV6-2 or TRBV6-3 and TRBJ2-5; the match to TRBD2 covers 13 bases. The CDR3 is 16 amino acids. V trimming: 1 base; J trimming: 5 bases; junction bases outside the gene matches: 4. Germline loops: CDR1 MNHEY, CDR2 SVGEGT. The CDR3 DNA sequence: TGTGCCAGCAGTTACTTAGGACTAGCGGGAGTCGAGACCCAGTACTTC. Its translation is CASSYLGLAGVETQYF.